This T cell receptor beta chain was sequenced in a study of CD8 T cells in ankylosing spondylitis listed by TCRdb under 2017. At the level of the whole study: The study profiled T cell receptor beta repertoires in healthy donors and ankylosing spondylitis patients to find disease-linked TCR variants. The full study cohort comprised 25 ankylosing spondylitis patients and approximately 100 healthy donors. Peripheral blood was sampled, and synovial fluid was also collected from ankylosing spondylitis patients.

These reads were obtained on an Illumina HiSeq 2500. Quantitative 5'-RACE with molecular barcodes was used to prepare TCR beta libraries. The study's own analysis went as follows. A new computational method, built on a probabilistic model of VDJ rearrangement, was used to identify disease-linked TCR variants. TCRdb cleaned the public reads at Q25 with fastp, built clones with MiXCR and kept in-frame beta chains. Rows with one shared CDR3 protein collapse into an entry with the most common genes and DNA. TCRdb's processing, not the authors' own work, is the source of the V and J calls. The sample table holds roughly 120,000 distinct CDR3 sequences, of which roughly 13% were seen once. Of the sample, almost 3% is held by the ten largest clones. Here is what the overall study found, with its caveats: Some motif variants were previously reported in synovial fluid and blood of reactive arthritis patients, suggesting common disease-initiation mechanisms. The disease-linked clones showed a CD8+ phenotype and occurred at relatively low frequencies in peripheral blood. Blood from ankylosing spondylitis patients appeared to be characterized by a TCR beta motif composed of under 10 highly homologous amino acid variants. The disease-linked clones were reported as significantly enriched in matched synovial fluid samples from ankylosing spondylitis patients.

Comment on this clonotype: No cognate antigen has been identified for it. No base quality information exists; no much larger clone differs at one position.

V loses 3 bases at its end and J loses 6 bases; junction bases beyond the gene matches: 2. The CDR3 has 12 amino acids, counting the end cysteine and phenylalanine. Only the CDR3 DNA stays, 36 bases, in frame from base 1. The germline V gene encodes CDR1 SGHRS and CDR2 YFSETQ. The rearrangement combines TRBV5-1 with TRBJ2-7, with 8 junctional bases fitting TRBD1. Sequencing used blood, either unsorted or a sorted T cell fraction (not recorded which). The source of this sequence is a female donor with ankylosing spondylitis or in good health (not recorded which). For the CDR3, the sequence is CASSWTGSEQYF. The DNA is as follows: TGCGCCAGCAGCTGGACAGGGAGCGAGCAGTACTTC.